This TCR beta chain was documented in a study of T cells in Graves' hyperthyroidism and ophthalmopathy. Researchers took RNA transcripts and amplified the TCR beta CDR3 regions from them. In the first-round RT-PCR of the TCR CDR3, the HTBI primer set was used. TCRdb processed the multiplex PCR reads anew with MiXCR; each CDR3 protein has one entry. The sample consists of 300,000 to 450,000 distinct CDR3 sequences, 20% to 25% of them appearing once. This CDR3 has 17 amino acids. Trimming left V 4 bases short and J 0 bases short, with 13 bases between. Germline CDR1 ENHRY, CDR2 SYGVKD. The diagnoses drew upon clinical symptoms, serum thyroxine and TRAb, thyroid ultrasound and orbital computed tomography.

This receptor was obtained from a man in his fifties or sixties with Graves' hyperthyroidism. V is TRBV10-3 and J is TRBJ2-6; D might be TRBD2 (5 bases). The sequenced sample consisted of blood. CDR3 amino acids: CAISALSGNSGANVLTF. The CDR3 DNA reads TGTGCCATCAGTGCACTGTCGGGGAACTCTGGGGCCAACGTCCTGACTTTC.